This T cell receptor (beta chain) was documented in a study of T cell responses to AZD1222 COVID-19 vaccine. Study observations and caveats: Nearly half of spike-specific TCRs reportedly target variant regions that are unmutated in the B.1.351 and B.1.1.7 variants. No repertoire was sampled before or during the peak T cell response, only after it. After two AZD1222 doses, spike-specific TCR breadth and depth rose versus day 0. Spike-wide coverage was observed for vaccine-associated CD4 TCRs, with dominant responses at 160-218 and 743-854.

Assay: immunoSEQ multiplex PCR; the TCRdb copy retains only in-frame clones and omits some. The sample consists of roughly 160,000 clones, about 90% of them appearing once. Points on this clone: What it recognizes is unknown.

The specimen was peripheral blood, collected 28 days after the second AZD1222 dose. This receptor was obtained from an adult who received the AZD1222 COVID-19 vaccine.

CDR3 coding DNA: TGTGCCAGCAGCCTTACACCGAACACTGAAGCTTTCTTT. Translating gives CASSLTPNTEAFF. This chain uses TRBV7-2 with TRBJ1-1; D remains unclear. Between the trimmed V and J ends, which lost 5 bases and 1 base, there was a span of 8 bases. The germline gives CDR1 SGHTA, CDR2 FQGNSA. The CDR3 contains 13 residues.